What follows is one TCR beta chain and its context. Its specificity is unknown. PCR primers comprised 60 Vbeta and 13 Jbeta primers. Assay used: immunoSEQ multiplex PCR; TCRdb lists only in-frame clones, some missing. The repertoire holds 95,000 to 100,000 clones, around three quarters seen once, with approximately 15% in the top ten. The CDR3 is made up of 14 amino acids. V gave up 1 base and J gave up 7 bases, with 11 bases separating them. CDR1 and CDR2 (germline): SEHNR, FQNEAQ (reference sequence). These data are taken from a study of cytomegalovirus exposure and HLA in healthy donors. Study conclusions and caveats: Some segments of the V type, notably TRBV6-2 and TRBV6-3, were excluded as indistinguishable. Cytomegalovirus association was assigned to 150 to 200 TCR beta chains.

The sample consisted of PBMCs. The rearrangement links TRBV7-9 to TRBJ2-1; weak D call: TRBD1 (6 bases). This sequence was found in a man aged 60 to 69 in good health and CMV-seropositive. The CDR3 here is CASSLVGAVNEQFF. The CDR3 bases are TGTGCCAGCAGCTTAGTGGGGGCGGTAAATGAGCAGTTCTTC.